Listed here are 32 T cell receptor beta chains from one sample, sequenced in a study of T cell responses to AZD1222 COVID-19 vaccine. TCRdb's table, derived via immunoSEQ multiplex PCR, lists solely in-frame clones and lacks some. Of 150,000 to 180,000 clones listed, roughly nine tenths were seen once; the top ten hold under 7%. This sample comprised peripheral blood, obtained on day 0 of MenACWY control vaccination. Source of these receptors: an adult in good health.

CDR3 coding DNA: TGTGCCAGCAGCCCCCAGCGGGCGCATGACACCGGGGAGCTGTTTTTT. Residues: CASSPQRAHDTGELFF. This rearrangement joins TRBV4-2 to TRBJ2-2, with D possibly TRBD2 on 6 matching bases. Germline CDR1 is LGHNA and CDR2 is YNFKEQ. The V end lost 4 bases, the J end lost 3 bases, and 15 bases lay between the germline ends. This CDR3 spans 16 amino acids.

J is TRBJ2-7 and V is TRBV5-1; 7 bases line up with TRBD1. The CDR3 covers 15 residues. Trimming took 0 bases from V and 1 from J; bases not matched to a gene: 4. CDR1 is SGHRS and CDR2 is YFSETQ in the germline V gene. CDR3 bases: TGCGCCAGCAGCTTGGGGACAGGAGTTTCCTACGAGCAGTACGTC. It is translated as CASSLGTGVSYEQYV.

The rearrangement uses TRBV9 and TRBJ2-2; D is ambiguous. CDR3 length: 17 residues. CDR1 is SGDLS, CDR2 YYNGEE, per germline. V was trimmed by 4 bases and J by 1 base, leaving 17 bases between them. The CDR3 spells CASSSRQGEMNTGELFF. For the CDR3, the DNA is TGTGCCAGCAGCTCCCGTCAAGGAGAGATGAACACCGGGGAGCTGTTTTTT.

V gene TRBV9 combines with J gene TRBJ2-1; TRBD1 matches 9 bases. Germline CDR1 SGDLS, CDR2 YYNGEE. The ends lost 4 bases at V and 6 bases at J; junction bases unmatched: 11. This CDR3 region has 16 residues. The CDR3 DNA is TGTGCCAGCAGCCCGTTGCGGGACAGGGTCGGCAATGAGCAGTTCTTC. As protein: CASSPLRDRVGNEQFF.

CDR3 bases: TGTGCCAGCAGTTCTGCGTATAACTATGGCTACACCTTC. Residues: CASSSAYNYGYTF. The chain carries TRBV27 and TRBJ1-2, with D unclear. V gave up 4 bases and J gave up 1 base, with 7 bases separating them. The CDR3 extends over 13 amino acids. Germline CDR1 and CDR2: MNHEY and SMNVEV (reference sequence).

This clone is a singleton in its sample. V usage is TRBV28 and J usage is TRBJ2-7, with 9 bases matching TRBD1. Per the germline V gene, CDR1 is MDHEN and CDR2 is SYDVKM. With 6 bases clipped from V and 4 bases from J, the junction kept 10 bases outside the gene matches. CDR3 size: 15 residues. The CDR3 spells CASSLGQGQLYEQYV. The CDR3 DNA is TGTGCCAGCAGCCTCGGACAGGGGCAGTTATACGAGCAGTACGTC.

The chain links TRBV29-1 to TRBJ1-2; 8 bases line up with TRBD1. J lost 7 bases, V lost 5 bases, and 6 bases had no gene match. The CDR3 consists of 12 residues. Germline loops: CDR1 SQVTM, CDR2 ANQGSEA. CDR3 in DNA: TGCAGCGTTCGGACAGGGCTGGGTGGCTACACCTTC. Amino acids: CSVRTGLGGYTF.

This clone has just a few counts. The V and J genes are TRBV29-1 and TRBJ1-5; D perhaps matches TRBD1 (5 bases). V lost 8 bases and J 7 bases, leaving 15 bases between the germline ends. This CDR3 region has 12 residues. Germline CDR1 is SQVTM and CDR2 is ANQGSEA. CDR3 sequence reads: CSSFGRDQPQHF. In nucleotides, the CDR3 is TGCAGCTCGTTTGGGCGGGACCAGCCCCAGCATTTT.

The chain links TRBV5-8 to TRBJ1-5; tentatively, D is TRBD1 (6 bases). The ends were cut back, 0 bases at V and 6 bases at J, with 13 bases in the middle. Germline V gives CDR1 SGHTS, CDR2 YDEGEE. The CDR3 is made up of 15 amino acids. The chain's CDR3 is CASSLAVRGSQPQHF. The CDR3 nucleotides are TGTGCCAGCAGCTTGGCCGTAAGGGGGAGTCAGCCCCAGCATTTT.

The chain combines TRBV19 with TRBJ1-1; D is unclear. The CDR3 is 13 amino acids. Germline CDR1 is LNHDA and CDR2 is SQIVND (reference sequence). Trimming removed 4 bases at V and 5 bases at J, with 11 bases between. CDR3 amino acids: CASSTRRLTEAFF. As DNA, the CDR3 is TGTGCCAGTAGTACACGACGGTTGACTGAAGCTTTCTTT.

This chain connects TRBV6-4 to TRBJ1-5, with a tentative D call TRBD1 (5 bases). Trimming removed 11 bases at V and 7 bases at J, with 15 bases between. Germline V gene lookup returns CDR1 MRHNA and CDR2 SNTAGT. This CDR3 has 12 amino acids. In DNA form, the CDR3 reads TGTGCCGAGCCGGGGGGGGACCAGCCCCAGCATTTT. This gives the protein CAEPGGDQPQHF.

The chain couples TRBV4-1 to TRBJ2-7, with 10 nucleotides matching TRBD1. This CDR3 region has 15 residues. Unmatched junction bases numbered 8, after V lost 4 bases and J lost 5 bases. CDR1 is MGHRA, CDR2 YSYEKL, per germline. The chain's CDR3 is CASSRGTGDTNEQYF. As DNA, the CDR3 is TGCGCCAGCAGCCGGGGGACAGGGGATACGAACGAGCAGTACTTC.

This chain joins TRBV6-1 and TRBJ1-5; D gene unclear. V lost 2 bases and J 0 bases, leaving 8 bases between the germline ends. The CDR3 length is 15 residues. CDR1 MNHNS and CDR2 SASEGT come from the germline V gene. The CDR3 region is CASSESGGSNQPQHF. The CDR3 DNA follows: TGTGCCAGCAGTGAATCGGGCGGTAGCAATCAGCCCCAGCATTTT.

This clone was seen more than once but under ten times. The chain recombines TRBV3-1 (or the pseudogene TRBV3-2) with TRBJ1-2; TRBD1 is a possible D gene (6 bases). Germline V gives CDR1 LGHDT, CDR2 YNNKEL (reference sequence). The CDR3 contains 15 residues. V dropped 4 bases and J dropped 8 bases, with 20 bases sitting between them. In DNA, the CDR3 is TGTGCCAGCAGCCGACAGGTTCCCCGGTTGGGAGGCTACACCTTC. Residues: CASSRQVPRLGGYTF.

Only a few counts were recorded for this clone. The chain links TRBV5-1 to TRBJ1-3, with D hard to call. This CDR3 is 15 amino acids long. Germline-derived CDR1 and CDR2 are SGHRS and YFSETQ. Trimming pared 1 base from V and 0 bases from J, leaving 8 bases between. The CDR3 DNA reads as TGCGCCAGCAGCTTGTCCGTCCTCTCTGGAAACACCATATATTTT. Translating it yields CASSLSVLSGNTIYF. Full variable domain (rest looked up from reference TRBV5-1 and TRBJ1-3): KAGVTQTPRYLIKTRGQQVTLSCSPISGHRSVSWYQQTPGQGLQFLFEYFSETQRNKGNFPGRFSGRQFSNSRSEMNVSTLELGDSALYLCASSLSVLSGNTIYFGEGSWLTVV.

This chain uses TRBV29-1 with TRBJ1-2, with TRBD1 as a possible D gene (6 bases). Germline CDR1 is SQVTM and CDR2 is ANQGSEA. The CDR3 is made up of 12 amino acids. Trimming stripped 4 bases from V and 7 bases from J, with 13 bases between. The CDR3 sequence is CSVVVGGAGYTF. CDR3 coding DNA: TGCAGCGTTGTTGTCGGGGGCGCTGGCTACACCTTC.

V and J are TRBV6-1 and TRBJ2-2; TRBD2 agrees at 9 bases. The germline V gene has CDR1 MNHNS and CDR2 SASEGT. V was pared by 2 bases and J by 7 bases, with 5 bases of the junction left unmatched. The CDR3 has 15 residues. CDR3 amino acids: CASSERGGALGELFF. The CDR3, as DNA: TGTGCCAGCAGTGAACGCGGGGGGGCCCTCGGGGAGCTGTTTTTT.

The chain recombines TRBV20-1 with TRBJ1-2, with no clear D. Germline loops: CDR1 DFQATT, CDR2 SNEGSKA (reference sequence). This CDR3 contains 11 residues. Deletions cut 3 bases from V and 4 bases from J, with 6 bases between. CDR3 residues: CSASASYGYTF. CDR3 coding DNA: TGCAGTGCTAGCGCCTCCTATGGCTACACCTTC.

This chain connects TRBV18 to TRBJ1-5; 8 nucleotides line up with TRBD1. Germline V CDR1 and CDR2: KGHSH, LQKENI. V dropped 6 bases and J dropped 5; count of bases not matched to a gene: 3. The CDR3 sequence is 13 residues long. The CDR3 region is CASSTTGDQPQHF. The CDR3, as DNA: TGTGCCAGCTCTACGACAGGGGATCAGCCCCAGCATTTT.

The chain uses TRBV4-1 and TRBJ2-1, with D possibly TRBD2 on 5 matching bases. Germline CDR1 reads MGHRA; CDR2 reads YSYEKL. This CDR3 spans 18 amino acids. The V and J ends lost 0 bases and 1 base respectively, with 16 bases between them. CDR3 nucleotides: TGCGCCAGCAGCCAAGAGGCCGGCGTTCCGGGATCCTACAATGAGCAGTTCTTC. It encodes CASSQEAGVPGSYNEQFF.

The chain recombines TRBV10-2 with TRBJ1-6; 8 positions match TRBD1. The junction had 10 bases not matched to a gene; V was cut back by 3 bases and J by 0 bases. Germline loops: CDR1 WSHSY, CDR2 SAAADI. The length of the CDR3 is 19 residues. The CDR3 coding sequence is TGCGCCAGCAGTGATCCGGGACAGGCGGTGAGCTCCTATAATTCACCCCTCCACTTT. Its protein product is CASSDPGQAVSSYNSPLHF.

The chain is built from TRBV14 and TRBJ2-3; 8 nucleotides match TRBD1. V shed 2 bases and J 4 bases; nucleotides not matched to a gene: 5. CDR3 size: 15 residues. CDR1 and CDR2 from the germline V gene are SGHDN and FVKESK. CDR3 nucleotides: TGTGCCAGCAGCCAATTGACAGGGGTGGCAGATACGCAGTATTTT. This sequence encodes CASSQLTGVADTQYF.

The chain has TRBV9 and TRBJ2-1; 13 nucleotides align to TRBD2. The J segment lost 7 bases and the V segment lost 3 bases, leaving 7 bases of the junction unmatched. CDR3 size: 16 residues. Germline assignment: CDR1 SGDLS and CDR2 YYNGEE. In nucleotides, the CDR3 is TGTGCCAGCAGCGGATGGACTAGCGGGAGAGAGAATGAGCAGTTCTTC. It encodes CASSGWTSGRENEQFF.

The CDR3 coding sequence is TGTGCCAGCAGCCTAACGATCAGGGGAAGTAGAGAAAAACTGTTTTTT. Residues: CASSLTIRGSREKLFF. The chain links TRBV7-9 to TRBJ1-4; possibly TRBD1 for D (6 bases). Germline V CDR1 and CDR2: SEHNR, FQNEAQ (reference sequence). This CDR3 spans 16 amino acids. V dropped 5 bases and J dropped 8 bases, with 21 bases sitting between them.

This clone came up once. V and J are TRBV5-4 and TRBJ1-5, with 9 bases identical to TRBD1. V shed 3 bases, J shed 3 bases, and the junction held 4 bases outside the gene matches. CDR3 length equals 15 residues. CDR1 is SGHNT and CDR2 is YYREEE in the germline V gene (reference sequence). This CDR3 is CASSSGQGFNQPQHF. The CDR3 DNA sequence: TGTGCCAGCAGCTCTGGACAGGGGTTCAATCAGCCCCAGCATTTT.

The gene calls are TRBV19 and TRBJ1-3, with 10 bases that match TRBD1. The V gene end was trimmed by 7 bases and the J gene end by 1 base; junction bases not matched to a gene: 10. Germline V gene lookup returns CDR1 LNHDA and CDR2 SQIVND (reference sequence). This CDR3 is 17 amino acids long. The CDR3 region has the DNA TGTGCCAGTACTCAAAGACAGGGGGCAAGGTCTGGAAACACCATATATTTT. This encodes CASTQRQGARSGNTIYF.

V usage is TRBV5-1 and J usage is TRBJ2-3; TRBD2 is a possible D gene (6 bases). The CDR3 totals 16 residues. The ends were cut back, 0 bases at V and 0 bases at J, with 11 bases in the middle. Germline V gene sequence: CDR1 SGHRS, CDR2 YFSETQ. The DNA of the CDR3 is TGCGCCAGCAGCTTGGCCGGGGGTTGGAGCACAGATACGCAGTATTTT. Protein: CASSLAGGWSTDTQYF. Filled out from reference TRBV5-1 and TRBJ2-3, the complete variable domain reads KAGVTQTPRYLIKTRGQQVTLSCSPISGHRSVSWYQQTPGQGLQFLFEYFSETQRNKGNFPGRFSGRQFSNSRSEMNVSTLELGDSALYLCASSLAGGWSTDTQYFGPGTRLTVL.

V usage is TRBV10-3 and J usage is TRBJ2-5; maybe TRBD1 (5 bases). From germline, CDR1 is ENHRY and CDR2 SYGVKD. Trimming left V 4 bases short and J 4 bases short, with 16 bases between. This CDR3 has 15 amino acids. CDR3 loop: CAISGGRSSIETQYF. The DNA of the CDR3 is TGTGCCATCAGTGGGGGCAGATCGTCCATAGAGACCCAGTACTTC.

V gene TRBV18 combines with J gene TRBJ1-3; D remains unclear. Germline CDR1 and CDR2: KGHSH and LQKENI. Trimming pared 2 bases from V and 1 base from J, leaving 12 bases between. The CDR3 is 16 amino acids. The CDR3 DNA sequence: TGTGCCAGCTCACCAAACACAGCCCTTTCTGGAAACACCATATATTTT. Protein sequence: CASSPNTALSGNTIYF.

The rearrangement links TRBV6-4 to TRBJ2-7; unclear D gene. The CDR3 loop spans 12 amino acids. Germline V gene sequence: CDR1 MRHNA, CDR2 SNTAGT. V lost 3 bases, J lost 6 bases, and 9 bases lay in between. The CDR3 is CASSDSECEQYV. The DNA of the CDR3 is TGTGCCAGCAGTGATTCGGAATGCGAGCAGTACGTC.

V gene TRBV4-2 combines with J gene TRBJ2-7, with TRBD1 matching 7 bases. This CDR3 has 14 amino acids. Germline lookup yields CDR1 LGHNA and CDR2 YNFKEQ. The V gene end was trimmed by 4 bases and the J gene end by 3 bases; junction bases not matched to a gene: 6. DNA of the CDR3: TGTGCCAGCAGCCCCCTGGGACAGAACTACGAGCAGTACTTC. It specifies CASSPLGQNYEQYF.

The V gene is TRBV7-3, the J gene TRBJ2-7, with a possible D match to TRBD1 (5 bases). The CDR3 runs 13 residues. The germline gives CDR1 SGHTA, CDR2 FQGTGA. V lost 0 bases and J lost 6, with 9 bases in between. The CDR3 here is CASSLTDTGEQYF. The CDR3 region has the DNA TGTGCCAGCAGCTTAACAGACACAGGCGAGCAGTACTTC.